Below, 2 T cell receptor beta chains from the same sample are listed, as sequenced in a study of blood T cell repertoires in COVID-19. Repertoires were generated with immunoSEQ multiplex PCR, while TCRdb's copy carries only in-frame clones and drops some. This sample yields 140,000 to 150,000 clones, of which 82% are seen a single time; 15% belongs to the top ten. The sequencing sample was made of peripheral blood. These receptor sequences come from a human donor with acute or convalescent COVID-19. The donor label of this sample is uncertain.

V gene TRBV5-1 combines with J gene TRBJ2-6, with TRBD1 matching over 9 bases. This CDR3 has 12 amino acids. Germline V gives CDR1 SGHRS, CDR2 YFSETQ. With 8 bases clipped from V and 10 bases from J, the junction kept 4 bases outside the gene matches. CDR3 DNA sequence: TGCGCCAGTGGACAGGGGAATAACGTCCTGACTTTC. It translates to CASGQGNNVLTF. The complete variable domain, with remaining parts taken from reference TRBV5-1 and TRBJ2-6, reads KAGVTQTPRYLIKTRGQQVTLSCSPISGHRSVSWYQQTPGQGLQFLFEYFSETQRNKGNFPGRFSGRQFSNSRSEMNVSTLELGDSALYLCASGQGNNVLTFGAGSRLTVL.

The chain combines TRBV3-1 (or the pseudogene TRBV3-2) with TRBJ1-3, with unresolved D. The CDR3 totals 14 residues. With 3 bases removed from V and 1 base from J, the gap between germline ends came to 7 bases. Germline CDR1 is LGHDT and CDR2 is YNNKEL (reference sequence). CDR3 residues: CASSHGGSGNTIYF. The DNA of the CDR3 is TGTGCCAGCAGCCACGGCGGATCTGGAAACACCATATATTTT.